These 21 T cell receptor beta chains share one sample of origin, sequenced in a study of glioma-infiltrating T cells after dendritic cell vaccination (dated by TCRdb to about 2016). The library was made by the immunoSEQ multiplex PCR assay. As stored in TCRdb, this immuneACCESS dataset retains in-frame rearrangements with V and J assigned. A fraction of the clones does not appear; measured against another copy, unresolved V genes explain less than half of the discrepancy, and the remainder lacks a known reason. The sample table contains approximately 85,000 clones; only one count was recorded for around 85% of them. 8.5% of the sample is taken by the ten largest. The sample's time point label is to be understood as: after dendritic cell vaccination, including at tumor progression/relapse. The input for sequencing was blood, taken after dendritic cell vaccination. The receptors were sampled from a human donor with glioblastoma.

This rearrangement joins TRBV6-6 to TRBJ2-1; tentative D call: TRBD2 (5 bases). The V and J ends lost 0 bases and 5 bases respectively, with 11 bases between them. The germline V gene encodes CDR1 MNHNY and CDR2 SVGAGI (reference sequence). The CDR3 extends over 15 amino acids. CDR3 DNA sequence: TGTGCCAGCAGTTACTCGACCACTAGAAACAATGAGCAGTTCTTC. This sequence encodes CASSYSTTRNNEQFF.

The J gene is TRBJ1-3, the V gene TRBV7-2; D gene ambiguous. From germline, CDR1 is SGHTA and CDR2 FQGNSA. Deletions cut 1 base from V and 0 bases from J, with 7 bases between. The CDR3 length is 15 residues. CDR3 DNA: TGTGCCAGCAGCTTAGACAAACCCTCTGGAAACACCATATATTTT. It translates to CASSLDKPSGNTIYF.

CDR3 nucleotides: TGTGCCAGCAAGAGAGGGGGGGGGAGCTCCTACGAGCAGTACTTC. This codes for CASKRGGGSSYEQYF. V usage is TRBV7-2 and J usage is TRBJ2-7, with D perhaps TRBD2 (7 bases). There are 15 residues in the CDR3. Trimming cost V 7 bases and J 0 bases, with 16 bases left between them. Looked up from germline, CDR1 is SGHTA and CDR2 is FQGNSA.

The chain links TRBV18 to TRBJ2-1, with 7 bases matching TRBD1. There are 15 residues in the CDR3. The germline V gene has CDR1 KGHSH and CDR2 LQKENI. Trimming at V came to 3 bases and at J to 1 base, leaving 3 bases not matched to a gene. CDR3 in amino acids: CASSPGRGSYNEQFF. CDR3 bases: TGTGCCAGCTCACCTGGCAGGGGGTCCTACAATGAGCAGTTCTTC.

The chain employs TRBV7-2 and TRBJ1-4; D perhaps matches TRBD1 (5 bases). The germline V and J ends were trimmed by 5 bases and 11 bases, with 21 bases remaining between them. The CDR3 contains 15 residues. Germline CDR1 reads SGHTA; CDR2 reads FQGNSA. The CDR3 nucleotides are TGTGCCAGCAGCCCCACCCCCGGGACTGCGCATAAACTGTTTTTT. This sequence encodes CASSPTPGTAHKLFF.

The chain couples TRBV5-8 to TRBJ2-1; TRBD1 agrees at 9 bases. The CDR3 spans 15 residues. With 1 base clipped from V and 5 bases from J, the junction kept 4 bases outside the gene matches. CDR1 and CDR2 from the germline V gene are SGHTS and YDEGEE. The CDR3: CASSLNTGGNNEQFF. The DNA for the CDR3 is TGTGCCAGCAGCTTGAACACAGGGGGCAACAATGAGCAGTTCTTC.

The CDR3 DNA sequence: TGTGCCACCAGCAGAGGAGTGGGGGCTGGCAATCAGCCCCAGCATTTT. It encodes CATSRGVGAGNQPQHF. This rearrangement joins TRBV15 to TRBJ1-5, with D possibly matching TRBD1 (6 bases). The ends were cut back, 1 base at V and 2 bases at J, with 12 bases in the middle. Germline V lookup: CDR1 LNHNV, CDR2 YYDKDF (reference sequence). The CDR3 contains 16 residues.

The chain is built from TRBV2 and TRBJ1-3, with D tentatively TRBD1 (6 bases). This CDR3 has 17 amino acids. The V and J ends lost 5 bases and 1 base respectively, with 18 bases between them. Germline V gene lookup returns CDR1 SNHLY and CDR2 FYNNEI. CDR3 amino acids: CASSMDIPGESGNTIYF. The CDR3 coding sequence is TGTGCCAGCAGTATGGACATCCCAGGGGAATCTGGAAACACCATATATTTT. The complete variable domain, with remaining parts taken from reference TRBV2 and TRBJ1-3, reads EPEVTQTPSHQVTQMGQEVILRCVPISNHLYFYWYRQILGQKVEFLVSFYNNEISEKSEIFDDQFSVERPDGSNFTLKIRSTKLEDSAMYFCASSMDIPGESGNTIYFGEGSWLTVV.

The chain carries TRBV7-9 and TRBJ2-7; 10 bases agree with TRBD2. CDR1 and CDR2 from the germline V gene are SEHNR and FQNEAQ (reference sequence). This CDR3 has 17 amino acids. J was trimmed by 0 bases and V by 0 bases; bases with no gene match: 5. CDR3 sequence (DNA): TGTGCCAGCAGCTTAGCGACCTCTAGCGGGGGCTCCTACGAGCAGTACTTC. This codes for CASSLATSSGGSYEQYF.

This rearrangement joins TRBV6-6 to TRBJ1-2, with 10 bases lining up with TRBD1. J lost 3 bases, V lost 6 bases, and 4 bases had no gene match. The germline CDR1 and CDR2 sequences are MNHNY and SVGAGI (reference sequence). CDR3 length equals 14 residues. The CDR3 reads CASRPGQGDYGYTF. CDR3 DNA sequence: TGTGCCAGCAGGCCCGGACAGGGGGACTATGGCTACACCTTC.

The chain couples TRBV25-1 to TRBJ2-1; 10 bases line up with TRBD1. The CDR3 consists of 17 residues. J lost 4 bases, V lost 4 bases, and 10 bases had no gene match. The V gene's germline CDR1 is MGHDK and CDR2 SYGVNS. CDR3 DNA sequence: TGTGCCAGCAGTGCTCCACCGACAGGGGGCGAGTACAATGAGCAGTTCTTC. Protein product: CASSAPPTGGEYNEQFF.

This rearrangement joins TRBV11-2 to TRBJ2-7; no clear D. The CDR3 length is 12 residues. Per germline, CDR1 SGHAT and CDR2 FQNNGV. V lost 5 bases, J lost 0 bases, and 5 bases lay in between. The DNA for the CDR3 is TGTGCCAGCAGCCCCAACTCCTACGAGCAGTACTTC. Translated, it gives CASSPNSYEQYF. The entire variable domain, with the rest obtained from reference TRBV11-2 and TRBJ2-7, is as follows: EAGVAQSPRYKIIEKRQSVAFWCNPISGHATLYWYQQILGQGPKLLIQFQNNGVVDDSQLPKDRFSAERLKGVDSTLKIQPAKLEDSAVYLCASSPNSYEQYFGPGTRLTVT.

The rearrangement joins TRBV5-6 to TRBJ2-3; possible D gene TRBD1, 6 bases. Per the germline V gene, CDR1 is SGHDT and CDR2 is YYEEEE. This CDR3 region has 15 residues. Trimming pared 5 bases from V and 0 bases from J, leaving 13 bases between. The CDR3 nucleotides are TGTGCCAGCAGTTACGACAGGATAAGCACAGATACGCAGTATTTT. It encodes CASSYDRISTDTQYF.

A remark on this clone: Compared with germline, one end of the junction differs, possibly owing to a read error. This rearrangement joins TRBV29-1 to TRBJ2-7; TRBD2 is a possible D gene (5 bases). Germline CDR1 reads SQVTM; CDR2 reads ANQGSEA. CDR3 length: 12 residues. This chain's CDR3 is CSVEGETEGRVF. The CDR3 nucleotides are TGCAGCGTTGAAGGCGAGACCGAGGGAAGAGTATTC.

The genes are TRBV12-2 and TRBJ2-7; the D call of TRBD2 is as the table states it, not checked on the DNA. TRBV12-2 has pseudogene status. CDR3 length equals 19 residues. CDR3 amino acids: CASRPHYSISGTSGYEQYF. DNA of the CDR3: TGTGCAAGTCGCCCGCATTACTCGATCTCCGGGACTAGCGGCTACGAGCAGTACTTC.

The genes are TRBV11-2 and TRBJ2-7; tentative D call: TRBD1 (5 bases). This CDR3 is 15 amino acids long. From germline, CDR1 is SGHAT and CDR2 FQNNGV. Trimming removed 1 base from V and 3 bases from J, with 13 bases in between. The CDR3 sequence: CASSLVAGADYEQYF. The CDR3 DNA sequence: TGTGCCAGCAGCTTAGTAGCTGGGGCCGACTACGAGCAGTACTTC.

The table lists this clone with a few counts. The chain combines TRBV6-1 with TRBJ2-5; 11 nucleotides match TRBD2. The germline V gene has CDR1 MNHNS and CDR2 SASEGT. The V and J ends lost 2 bases and 1 base, in that order; junction bases with no gene match: 3. The CDR3 is 16 amino acids. CDR3 sequence: CASSELAGGPQETQYF. The CDR3 coding sequence is TGTGCCAGCAGTGAACTAGCGGGGGGACCCCAAGAGACCCAGTACTTC.

The V gene is TRBV27, the J gene TRBJ1-6; D uncertain. Trimming took off 2 bases at V and 3 bases at J, with 14 bases between the two ends. The V gene's germline CDR1 is MNHEY and CDR2 SMNVEV (reference sequence). This CDR3 region has 17 residues. CDR3 bases: TGTGCCAGCAGTTTAAAGACTGAGGGCGTCTATAATTCACCCCTCCACTTT. Translated, it gives CASSLKTEGVYNSPLHF.

The gene calls are TRBV27 and TRBJ2-7; the match to TRBD1 covers 10 bases. This CDR3 spans 17 amino acids. V lost 2 bases to trimming and J lost 6 bases; unmatched junction nucleotides: 13. Germline V CDR1 and CDR2: MNHEY, SMNVEV (reference sequence). The CDR3 DNA sequence: TGTGCCAGCAGTTTAAAACCCTCGGGGACAGGGGAATTCGAGCAGTACTTC. Its protein is CASSLKPSGTGEFEQYF.

The gene calls are TRBV5-6 and TRBJ2-2; 9 nucleotides agree with TRBD1. Germline V CDR1 and CDR2: SGHDT, YYEEEE. V gave up 6 bases and J gave up 2 bases; unmatched junction bases: 14. CDR3 length equals 18 residues. CDR3 coding DNA: TGTGCCAGCATCAACCTCAGGGGGACAGGGAAAAACACCGGGGAGCTGTTTTTT. Its protein is CASINLRGTGKNTGELFF.

Points on this clone: Its ends do not fully match the called genes, so a read error is possible. This chain connects TRBV5-4 to TRBJ1-2, with 7 bases fitting TRBD1. The CDR3 has 15 amino acids. Germline CDR1 is SGHNT and CDR2 is YYREEE (reference sequence). DNA for the CDR3: TGCGCCAGCAGCCAAGACTCAGGGGGGTACTATGGCTACACCTTC. Residues: CASSQDSGGYYGYTF.